This T cell receptor beta chain was recorded in a study of T cells after posttransplantation cyclophosphamide. Broader study findings: Later post-transplant blood repertoires were often dominated by donor CD8+ memory clones. TRB overlap between skin or GI tissue T cells and blood was limited. After PTCy, TRB diversity resembled that of CNI/methotrexate controls.

Busulfan-fludarabine conditioning, marrow transplant, and cyclophosphamide on days +3 and +4 were administered. This table comes from immunoSEQ multiplex PCR, and its TCRdb copy is limited to in-frame clones, with some not included. The table has about 42,000 clones, 90% seen once; the top ten hold less than 2.5%. As to this clone: What it binds is unknown.

CDR3 size: 14 residues. Germline CDR1 is SGHNT and CDR2 is YYREEE (reference sequence). V lost 2 bases and J 1 base, leaving 9 bases between the germline ends. Sequencing used PBMCs, obtained roughly 60 days after allogeneic stem cell transplant with posttransplant cyclophosphamide. The receptor's source is a male patient aged 60 to 75 who received an allogeneic stem cell transplant from a related donor and was CMV-positive. Some T cells may be the graft donor's. The chain links TRBV5-4 to TRBJ1-1, with D hard to call. The DNA for the CDR3 is TGTGCCAGCAGCTTCAGTCCTGGGAACACTGAAGCTTTCTTT. As protein: CASSFSPGNTEAFF.